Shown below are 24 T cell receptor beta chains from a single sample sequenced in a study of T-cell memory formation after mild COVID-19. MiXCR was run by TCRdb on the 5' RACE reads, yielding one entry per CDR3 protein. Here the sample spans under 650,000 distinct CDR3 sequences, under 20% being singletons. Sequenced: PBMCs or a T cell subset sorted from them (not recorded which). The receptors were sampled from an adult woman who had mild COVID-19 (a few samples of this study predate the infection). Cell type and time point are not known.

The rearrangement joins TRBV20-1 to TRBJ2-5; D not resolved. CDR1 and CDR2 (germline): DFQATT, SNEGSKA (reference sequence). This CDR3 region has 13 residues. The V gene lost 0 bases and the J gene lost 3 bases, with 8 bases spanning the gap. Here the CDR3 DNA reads TGCAGTGCTAGAGATATTACGGAAGAGACCCAGTACTTC. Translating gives CSARDITEETQYF.

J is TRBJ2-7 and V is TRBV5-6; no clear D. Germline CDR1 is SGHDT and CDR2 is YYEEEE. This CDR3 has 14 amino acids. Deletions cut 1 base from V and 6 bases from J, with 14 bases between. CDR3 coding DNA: TGTGCCAGCAGCTTGAGGGAAAATCTCTCCGAGCAGTACTTC. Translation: CASSLRENLSEQYF.

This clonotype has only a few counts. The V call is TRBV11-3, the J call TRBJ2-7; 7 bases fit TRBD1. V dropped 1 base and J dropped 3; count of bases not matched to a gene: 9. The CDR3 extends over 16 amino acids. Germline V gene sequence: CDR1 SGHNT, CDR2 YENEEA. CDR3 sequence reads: CASSLAAGGTFYEQYF. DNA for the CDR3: TGTGCCAGCAGCTTAGCCGCAGGGGGTACTTTCTACGAGCAGTACTTC.

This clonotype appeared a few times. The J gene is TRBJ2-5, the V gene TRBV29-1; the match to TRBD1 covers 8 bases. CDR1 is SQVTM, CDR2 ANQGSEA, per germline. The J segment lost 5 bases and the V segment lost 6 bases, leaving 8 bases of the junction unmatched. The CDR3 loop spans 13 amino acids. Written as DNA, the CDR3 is TGCAGCGTGAATGACAGGGGAGAGGAGACCCAGTACTTC. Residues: CSVNDRGEETQYF.

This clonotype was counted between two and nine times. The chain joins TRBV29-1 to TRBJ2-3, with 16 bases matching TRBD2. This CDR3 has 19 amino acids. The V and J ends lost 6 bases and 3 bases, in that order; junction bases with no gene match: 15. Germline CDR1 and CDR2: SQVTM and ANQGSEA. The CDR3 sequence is CSVWTGTSGRARWTDTQYF. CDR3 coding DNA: TGCAGCGTCTGGACCGGGACTAGCGGGAGGGCCAGGTGGACAGATACGCAGTATTTT.

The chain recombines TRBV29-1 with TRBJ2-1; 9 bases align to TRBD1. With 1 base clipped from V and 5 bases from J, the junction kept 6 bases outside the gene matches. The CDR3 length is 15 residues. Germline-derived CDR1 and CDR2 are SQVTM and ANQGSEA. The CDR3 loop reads CSVEGGDREDNEQFF. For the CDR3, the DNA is TGCAGCGTTGAAGGGGGGGACAGGGAAGACAATGAGCAGTTCTTC.

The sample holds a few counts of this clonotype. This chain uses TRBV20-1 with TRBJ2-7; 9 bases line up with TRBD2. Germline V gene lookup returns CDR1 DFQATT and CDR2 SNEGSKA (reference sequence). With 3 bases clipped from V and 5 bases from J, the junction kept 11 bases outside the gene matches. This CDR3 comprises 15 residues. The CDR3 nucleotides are TGCAGTGCTAGGGGGGCGGGAGGGCCCCCCAACGAGCAGTACTTC. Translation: CSARGAGGPPNEQYF.

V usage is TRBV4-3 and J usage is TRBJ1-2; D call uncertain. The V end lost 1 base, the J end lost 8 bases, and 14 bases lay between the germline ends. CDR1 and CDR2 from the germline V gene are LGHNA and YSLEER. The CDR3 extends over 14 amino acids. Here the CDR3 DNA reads TGCGCCAGCAGCCAAGTAGGCCAGGTCGGAGGCTACACCTTC. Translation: CASSQVGQVGGYTF.

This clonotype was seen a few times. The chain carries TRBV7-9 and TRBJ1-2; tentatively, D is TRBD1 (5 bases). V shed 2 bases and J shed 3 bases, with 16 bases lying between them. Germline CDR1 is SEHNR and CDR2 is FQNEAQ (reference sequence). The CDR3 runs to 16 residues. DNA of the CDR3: TGTGCCAGCAGCTTACCCCCAGCCCCGGGGGACTATGGCTACACCTTC. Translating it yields CASSLPPAPGDYGYTF. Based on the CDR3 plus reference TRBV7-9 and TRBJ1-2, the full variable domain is DTGVSQNPRHKITKRGQNVTFRCDPISEHNRLYWYRQTLGQGPEFLTYFQNEAQLEKSRLLSDRFSAERPKGSFSTLEIQRTEQGDSAMYLCASSLPPAPGDYGYTFGSGTRLTVV.

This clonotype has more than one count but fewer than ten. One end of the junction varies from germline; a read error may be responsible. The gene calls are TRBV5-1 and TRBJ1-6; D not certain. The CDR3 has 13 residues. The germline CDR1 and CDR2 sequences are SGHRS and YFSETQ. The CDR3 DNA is TGCGCCAGCAGCTTATCACGTAATCCACCCCTCCACTTT. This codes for CASSLSRNPPLHF.

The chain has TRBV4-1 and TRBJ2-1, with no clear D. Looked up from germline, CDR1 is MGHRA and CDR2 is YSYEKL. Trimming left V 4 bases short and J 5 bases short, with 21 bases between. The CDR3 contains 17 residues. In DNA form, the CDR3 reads TGCGCCAGCAGCCCAAACCATGTCGCGACCGTGGACAATGAGCAGTTCTTC. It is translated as CASSPNHVATVDNEQFF.

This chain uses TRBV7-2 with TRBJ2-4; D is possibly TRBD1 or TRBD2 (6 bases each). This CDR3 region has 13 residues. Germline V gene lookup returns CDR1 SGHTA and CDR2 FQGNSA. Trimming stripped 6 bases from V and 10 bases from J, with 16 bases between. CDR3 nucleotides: TGTGCCAGCAGGCAGGAGGGGGGTAGGATTCAGTACTTC. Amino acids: CASRQEGGRIQYF.

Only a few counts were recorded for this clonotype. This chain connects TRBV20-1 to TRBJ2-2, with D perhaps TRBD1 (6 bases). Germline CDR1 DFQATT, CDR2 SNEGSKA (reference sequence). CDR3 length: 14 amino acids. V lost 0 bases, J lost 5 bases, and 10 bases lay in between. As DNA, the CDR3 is TGCAGTGCTAGAGAGGGGGCCTGGACCGGGGAGCTGTTTTTT. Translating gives CSAREGAWTGELFF.

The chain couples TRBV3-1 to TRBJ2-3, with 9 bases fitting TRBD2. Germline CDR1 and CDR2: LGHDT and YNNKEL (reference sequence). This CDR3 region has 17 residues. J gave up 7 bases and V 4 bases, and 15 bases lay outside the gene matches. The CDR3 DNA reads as TGTGCCAGCAGCCCCGAAGTTGGTCTAGCGGGAAAACATACGCAGTATTTT. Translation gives CASSPEVGLAGKHTQYF.

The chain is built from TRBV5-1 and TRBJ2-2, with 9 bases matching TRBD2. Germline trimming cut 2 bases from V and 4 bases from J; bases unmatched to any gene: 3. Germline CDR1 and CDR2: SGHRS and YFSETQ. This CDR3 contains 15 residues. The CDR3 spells CASSLVSGSTGELFF. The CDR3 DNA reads TGCGCCAGCAGCTTAGTTAGCGGGAGCACCGGGGAGCTGTTTTTT.

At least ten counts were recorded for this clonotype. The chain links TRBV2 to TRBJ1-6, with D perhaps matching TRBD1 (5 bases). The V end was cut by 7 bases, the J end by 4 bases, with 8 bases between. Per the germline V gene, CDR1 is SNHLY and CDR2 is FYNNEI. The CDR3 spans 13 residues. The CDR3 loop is CASTRQYNSPLHF. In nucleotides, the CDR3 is TGTGCCAGCACGAGACAGTATAATTCACCCCTCCACTTT.

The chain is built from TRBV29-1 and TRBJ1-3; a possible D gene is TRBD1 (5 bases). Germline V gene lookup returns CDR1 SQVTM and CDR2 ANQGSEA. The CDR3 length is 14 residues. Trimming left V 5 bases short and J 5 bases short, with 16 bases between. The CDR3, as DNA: TGCAGCGTTTATCTGCAGGGCGTAAGAAACACCATATATTTT. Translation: CSVYLQGVRNTIYF.

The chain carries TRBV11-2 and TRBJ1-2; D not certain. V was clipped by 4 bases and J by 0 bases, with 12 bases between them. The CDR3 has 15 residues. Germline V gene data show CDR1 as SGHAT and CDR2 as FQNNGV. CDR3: CASSSTRGANYGYTF. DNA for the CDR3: TGTGCCAGCAGCTCGACCCGGGGAGCTAACTATGGCTACACCTTC.

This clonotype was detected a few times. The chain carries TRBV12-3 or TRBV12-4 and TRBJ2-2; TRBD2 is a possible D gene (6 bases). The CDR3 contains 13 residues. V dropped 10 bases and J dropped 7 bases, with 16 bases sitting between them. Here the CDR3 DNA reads TGTGCCACCCTAGGGGAGGCGATCGGGGAGCTGTTTTTT. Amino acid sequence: CATLGEAIGELFF.

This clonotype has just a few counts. CDR3 nucleotides: TGTGCCAGCAGCCGTCTGGACGGCCCTTCACCCCTCCACTTT. Protein: CASSRLDGPSPLHF. V gene TRBV14 combines with J gene TRBJ1-6; D is uncertain. V was trimmed by 4 bases and J by 9 bases, leaving 13 bases between them. The CDR3 loop spans 14 amino acids. The V gene's germline CDR1 is SGHDN and CDR2 FVKESK.

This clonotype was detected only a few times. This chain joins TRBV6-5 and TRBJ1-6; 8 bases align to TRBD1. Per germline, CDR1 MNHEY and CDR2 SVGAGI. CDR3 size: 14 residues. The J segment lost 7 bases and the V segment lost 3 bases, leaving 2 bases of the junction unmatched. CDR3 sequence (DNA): TGTGCCAGCAGTTATGGACAGGGAAATTCACCCCTCCACTTT. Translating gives CASSYGQGNSPLHF.

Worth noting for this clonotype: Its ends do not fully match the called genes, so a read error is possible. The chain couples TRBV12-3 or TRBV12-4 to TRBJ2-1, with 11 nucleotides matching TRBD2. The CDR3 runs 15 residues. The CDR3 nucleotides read TGTGCCAGCAGTCACACTAGCGGGAGTCGCTATGAGCAGTTATTC. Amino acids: CASSHTSGSRYEQLF.

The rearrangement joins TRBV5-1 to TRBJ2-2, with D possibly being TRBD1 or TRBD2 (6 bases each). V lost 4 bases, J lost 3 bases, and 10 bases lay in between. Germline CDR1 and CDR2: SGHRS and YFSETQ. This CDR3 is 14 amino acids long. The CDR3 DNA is TGCGCCAGCAGCCTGGGGGGCCACACCGGGGAGCTGTTTTTT. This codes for CASSLGGHTGELFF.

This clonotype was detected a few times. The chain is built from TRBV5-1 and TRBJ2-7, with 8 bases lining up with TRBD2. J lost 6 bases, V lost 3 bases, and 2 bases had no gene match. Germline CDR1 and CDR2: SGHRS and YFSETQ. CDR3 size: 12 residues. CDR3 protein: CASSSGTSEQYF. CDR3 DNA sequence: TGCGCCAGCAGCTCCGGGACTAGCGAGCAGTACTTC.